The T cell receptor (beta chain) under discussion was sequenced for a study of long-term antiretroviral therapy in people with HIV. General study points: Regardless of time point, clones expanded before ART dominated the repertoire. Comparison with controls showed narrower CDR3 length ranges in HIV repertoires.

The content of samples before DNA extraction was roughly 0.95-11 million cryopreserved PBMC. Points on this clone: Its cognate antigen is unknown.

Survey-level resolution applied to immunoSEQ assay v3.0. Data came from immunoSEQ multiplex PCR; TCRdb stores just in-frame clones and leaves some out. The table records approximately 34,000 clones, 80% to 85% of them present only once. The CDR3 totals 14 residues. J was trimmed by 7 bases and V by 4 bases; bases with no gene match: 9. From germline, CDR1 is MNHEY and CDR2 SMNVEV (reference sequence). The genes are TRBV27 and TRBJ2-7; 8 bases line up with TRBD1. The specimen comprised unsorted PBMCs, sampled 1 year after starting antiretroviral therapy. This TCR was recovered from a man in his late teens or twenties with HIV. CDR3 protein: CASSSGTGGLEQYF. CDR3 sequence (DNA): TGTGCCAGCAGTTCCGGGACAGGCGGTTTGGAGCAGTACTTC.